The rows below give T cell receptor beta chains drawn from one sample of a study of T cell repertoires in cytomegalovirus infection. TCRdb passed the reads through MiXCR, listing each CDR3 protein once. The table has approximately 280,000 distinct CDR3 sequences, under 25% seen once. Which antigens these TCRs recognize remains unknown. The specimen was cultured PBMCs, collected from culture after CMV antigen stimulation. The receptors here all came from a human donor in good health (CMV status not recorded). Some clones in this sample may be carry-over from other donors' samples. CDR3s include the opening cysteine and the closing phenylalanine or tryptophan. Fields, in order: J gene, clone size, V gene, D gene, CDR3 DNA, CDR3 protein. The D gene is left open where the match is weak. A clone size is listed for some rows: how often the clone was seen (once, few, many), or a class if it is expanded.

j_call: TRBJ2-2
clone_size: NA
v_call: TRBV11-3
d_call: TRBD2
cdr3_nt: TGTGCCACCGGGAGGGCGAACACCGGGGAGCTGTTTTTT
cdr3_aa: CATGRANTGELFF

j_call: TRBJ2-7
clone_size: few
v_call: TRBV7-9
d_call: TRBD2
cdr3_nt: TGTGCCAGCAGCGGGACTCGACAGGGGGACGGACTAGCGGGCATTTACGAGCAGTACTTC
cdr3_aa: CASSGTRQGDGLAGIYEQYF

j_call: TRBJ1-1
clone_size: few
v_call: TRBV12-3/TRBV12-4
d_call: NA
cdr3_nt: TGTGCCAGCAGTCGCAGCCTACAGGAGAACGAAGCTTTCTTT
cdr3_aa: CASSRSLQENEAFF

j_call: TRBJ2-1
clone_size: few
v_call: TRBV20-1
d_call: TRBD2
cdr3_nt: TGCAGTGCTAGAGATCAATCTAGCGGGAGTCATGAGCAGTTCTTC
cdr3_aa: CSARDQSSGSHEQFF

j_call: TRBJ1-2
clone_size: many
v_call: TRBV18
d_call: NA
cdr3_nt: TGTGCCAGCTCACCGGCAGGGACCTATGGCTACACCTTC
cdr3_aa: CASSPAGTYGYTF

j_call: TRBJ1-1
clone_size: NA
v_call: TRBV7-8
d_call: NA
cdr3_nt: TGTGCCAGCAGCTTAGTACCGACTGGTAACACTGAAGCTTTCTTT
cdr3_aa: CASSLVPTGNTEAFF

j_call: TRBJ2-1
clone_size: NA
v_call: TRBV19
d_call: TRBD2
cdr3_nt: TGTGCCAGTAGTATAGCAGGCGGGAGATACAATGAGCAGTTCTTC
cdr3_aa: CASSIAGGRYNEQFF

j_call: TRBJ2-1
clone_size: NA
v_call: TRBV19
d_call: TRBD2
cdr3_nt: TGTGCCAGTATGCGTAGCGGGAGAAGGACCTACAATGAGCAGTTCTTC
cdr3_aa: CASMRSGRRTYNEQFF

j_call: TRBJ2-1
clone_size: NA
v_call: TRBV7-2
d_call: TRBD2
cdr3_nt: TGTGCCAGCAGCTTGGGGAGCGGGAGGTTTATCAATGAGCAGTTCTTC
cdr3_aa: CASSLGSGRFINEQFF

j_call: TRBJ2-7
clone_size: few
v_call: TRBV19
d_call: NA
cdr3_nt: TGTGCCAGTAGTAAGCTAGAAGGCTACGAGCAGTACTTC
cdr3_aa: CASSKLEGYEQYF

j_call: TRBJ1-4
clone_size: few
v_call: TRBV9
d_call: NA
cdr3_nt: TGTGCCAGCAGCCCGGGGACGTACAATGAAAAACTGTTTTTT
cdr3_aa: CASSPGTYNEKLFF